This TCR beta chain is from a study of OX40 agonist ivuxolimab in advanced cancers. The V end was cut by 1 base, the J end by 5 bases, with 17 bases between. Germline assignment: CDR1 LNHDA and CDR2 SQIVND (reference sequence). CDR3 length equals 16 residues. The data were produced by immunoSEQ multiplex PCR, yet TCRdb's version contains in-frame clones alone and is incomplete. The sample contains nearly 110,000 clones, approximately 90% of which appear only once. Details on this clone: What it recognizes is unknown.

General study results and limits: Doses of 0.1 to 3.0 mg/kg were accompanied by clonal expansion of CD4+ and CD8+ blood T cells by week 6. On average, a greater number of expanded clones characterised CD8+ T cells relative to CD4+. Normalized expansion of T-cell clones was also low for some nonresponders.

Source: CD4+ or CD8+ T cells sorted from blood, taken in a trial of the OX40 agonist ivuxolimab. This receptor was identified in an adult with an advanced solid tumor such as melanoma, head and neck, liver or kidney cancer. The chain couples TRBV19 to TRBJ1-2; weak D call: TRBD1 (6 bases). CDR3 sequence (DNA): TGTGCCAGTAGTATAGGCCCCGGACAGTCGAGGTATGGCTACACCTTC. It yields the protein CASSIGPGQSRYGYTF.